This T cell receptor (beta chain) was profiled in a study of OX40 agonist ivuxolimab in advanced cancers. Describing the broader study: The costimulatory receptor OX40 (CD134) was targeted by ivuxolimab, a fully human IgG2 agonistic monoclonal antibody. Intravenous ivuxolimab was administered to patients every 2 weeks at six dose levels: 0.01, 0.1, 0.3, 1.5, 3 and 10 mg/kg. Of the approximately 50 dose-escalation patients, hepatocellular carcinoma was present in around 20, melanoma in around 15, renal cell carcinoma in 9 and head and neck cancer in 9. A male proportion of under 85% and a mean age of approximately 61 years, ranging from about 23 to 90, were recorded for the dose-escalation cohort. Prior anti-PD-1, anti-PD-L1 or anti-CTLA-4 therapy was permitted, and 40% to 50% of dose-escalation patients had received checkpoint inhibitors. Three dose-escalation patients achieved partial responses, one with hepatocellular carcinoma and two with cutaneous melanoma. Peripheral TCRbeta sequencing was intended to test whether TCR sequence diversity was altered and clonal T-cell expansion was caused by ivuxolimab. The paper reports the monotherapy dose-escalation portion (N = 52 patients) of the phase I ivuxolimab trial. General conclusions and limits of the study: The antigen specificity of the clonally expanded peripheral T cells was not determined. Low levels of normalized T-cell clonal expansion were also seen in some patients who did not respond. On average, CD8+ T cells showed more expanded clones than CD4+ T cells after ivuxolimab. In the 0.1-3.0 mg/kg groups, partial responders had among the lowest normalized peripheral clonal expansion, particularly in CD8+ T cells. At doses of 0.1 to 3.0 mg/kg, clonal expansion of both CD4+ and CD8+ T cells in blood was seen between baseline and week 6.

This clone was detected a few times. This clone's antigen is unknown. There are no base qualities to consult, and no much larger clone falls within one base. Genomic DNA was isolated from the sorted cells so that the TCRbeta CDR3 region could be sequenced. The immunoSEQ Assay was used to sequence the TCRbeta CDR3 regions. Drawn from immuneACCESS, this table holds only the in-frame rearrangements with V and J called that TCRdb kept. Clones are partly lost; checked studies trace under half to an unresolved V gene and leave the rest unexplained. A total of approximately 22,000 clones appear in this sample, approximately 90% of them only once. About 34% of the sample is held by the ten biggest clonotypes. The trial excluded patients who had a history of autoimmune disease or were on systemic immunosuppression. Peripheral blood for TCR sequencing was drawn from every dose cohort at baseline, at cycle 4 day 1 and at cycle 7 day 1. Samples came from an open-label, multicenter, first-in-human phase I dose-escalation trial of ivuxolimab. Adults with locally advanced or metastatic head and neck squamous cell, hepatocellular, melanoma or renal cell carcinoma were enrolled in the trial. Before TCR sequencing, CD4+ T cells and CD8+ T cells from peripheral blood were sorted into separate populations.

Specimen: CD4+ or CD8+ T cells sorted from blood, collected in a trial of the OX40 agonist ivuxolimab. The sequence was obtained from an adult with an advanced solid tumor such as melanoma, head and neck, liver or kidney cancer.

The encoded CDR3 is CAVSSGGTEAFF. Read as DNA, the sequence is TGTGCCGTATCTTCCGGGGGGACTGAAGCTTTCTTT. Here the chain combines TRBV15 and TRBJ1-1; TRBD1 is perhaps the D gene, given 5 matching bases. V is clipped by 11 bases and J by 5 bases, and the sequence between their germline boundaries is 15 bases long. The germline V gene (reference sequence) gives CDR1 as LNHNV and CDR2 as YYDKDF. CDR3 length: 12 amino acids, cysteine to phenylalanine. Only the CDR3 region is kept as DNA, spanning 36 bases read in frame from base 1.